Shown below are 21 T cell receptor beta chains from a single sample sequenced in a study of T cells in localized non-small cell lung cancer (dated by TCRdb to between 2020 and 2021). The method behind the library was the immunoSEQ multiplex PCR assay. TCRdb took over this immuneACCESS table, retaining in-frame rearrangements with V and J assigned. Such tables are incomplete; in checked studies, under half of the missing clones stem from an unresolved V gene, and the remainder is unexplained. Counted in this sample were 50,000 to 65,000 clones; 80% to 90% of them appeared once. The ten largest clones capture roughly 5% of the sample. Sequences were derived from PBMCs, sampled before any cancer treatment. These receptors were taken from a man aged 40-75 years with stage II lung adenocarcinoma.

The V call is TRBV18, the J call TRBJ1-5; possibly TRBD1 for D (6 bases). The CDR3 is 16 amino acids. V was cut by 3 bases and J by 0 bases, with 12 bases left in between. Looked up from germline, CDR1 is KGHSH and CDR2 is LQKENI. In DNA form, the CDR3 reads TGTGCCAGCTCACCGGAGGGGGGCCTTAGCAATCAGCCCCAGCATTTT. Protein sequence: CASSPEGGLSNQPQHF.

J is TRBJ1-1 and V is TRBV6-6; no reliable D call. The V and J ends lost 4 bases and 3 bases respectively, with 12 bases between them. Germline V gene sequence: CDR1 MNHNY, CDR2 SVGAGI (reference sequence). The CDR3 totals 14 residues. The CDR3 DNA reads TGTGCCAGCAGTTGGCAGACACTTTACACTGAAGCTTTCTTT. Translating it yields CASSWQTLYTEAFF.

The chain couples TRBV7-6 to TRBJ2-7; tentatively, D is TRBD1 (5 bases). CDR1 and CDR2 from the germline V gene are SGHVS and FNYEAQ. The CDR3 is 14 residues long. Trimming stripped 1 base from V and 3 bases from J, with 10 bases between. In nucleotides, the CDR3 is TGTGCCAGCAGCTTAGAGGTGACAGACTACGAGCAGTACTTC. This translates into CASSLEVTDYEQYF.

This rearrangement joins TRBV5-1 to TRBJ1-2; maybe TRBD1 (5 bases). Trimming shortened V by 5 bases and J by 2 bases, and 10 bases separated the two germline ends. CDR3 size: 13 residues. Per the germline V gene, CDR1 is SGHRS and CDR2 is YFSETQ. The CDR3 nucleotides are TGCGCCAGCAGAGGACACTACAACTATGGCTACACCTTC. This encodes CASRGHYNYGYTF. Drawing the rest from reference TRBV5-1 and TRBJ1-2, the complete variable domain is KAGVTQTPRYLIKTRGQQVTLSCSPISGHRSVSWYQQTPGQGLQFLFEYFSETQRNKGNFPGRFSGRQFSNSRSEMNVSTLELGDSALYLCASRGHYNYGYTFGSGTRLTVV.

CDR3 sequence: CASSYRERDTIYF. The DNA for the CDR3 is TGTGCCAGCAGTTATAGGGAACGAGACACCATATATTTT. V gene TRBV6-5 combines with J gene TRBJ1-3, with D unclear. The germline gives CDR1 MNHEY, CDR2 SVGAGI. The CDR3 runs 13 residues. The V end lost 3 bases, the J end lost 8 bases, and 11 bases lay between the germline ends.

The rearrangement joins TRBV6-6 to TRBJ2-7, with D possibly matching TRBD1 (6 bases). Trimming removed 5 bases at V and 6 bases at J, with 17 bases between. Germline lookup yields CDR1 MNHNY and CDR2 SVGAGI (reference sequence). The CDR3 consists of 14 residues. The CDR3: CASSLPLQGTEQYF. The CDR3 nucleotides are TGTGCCAGCAGTCTCCCTTTACAGGGAACCGAGCAGTACTTC.

The rearrangement uses TRBV6-5 and TRBJ2-7; TRBD1 matches at 10 bases. CDR1 MNHEY and CDR2 SVGAGI come from the germline V gene. V gave up 4 bases and J gave up 8 bases; unmatched junction bases: 14. This CDR3 comprises 16 residues. The CDR3 region has the DNA TGTGCCAGCAGTTCTTTGGAAGACAGGGGGCAATACAAGCAGTACTTC. Translated: CASSSLEDRGQYKQYF.

V and J are TRBV5-8 and TRBJ1-5, with a possible D match to TRBD1 (6 bases). V was pared by 0 bases and J by 2 bases, with 15 bases between. This CDR3 spans 17 amino acids. Per germline, CDR1 SGHTS and CDR2 YDEGEE. The CDR3 sequence: CASSLGTGAVRNQPQHF. DNA of the CDR3: TGTGCCAGCAGCTTGGGGACGGGGGCTGTCCGCAATCAGCCCCAGCATTTT. Full variable domain (rest looked up from reference TRBV5-8 and TRBJ1-5): EAGVTQSPTHLIKTRGQQATLRCSPISGHTSVYWYQQALGLGLQFLLWYDEGEERNRGNFPPRFSGRQFPNYSSELNVNALELEDSALYLCASSLGTGAVRNQPQHFGDGTRLSIL.

The rearrangement joins TRBV7-3 to TRBJ1-1; the match to TRBD1 covers 11 bases. CDR3 length: 13 residues. Unmatched junction bases numbered 4, after V lost 2 bases and J lost 11 bases. CDR1 SGHTA and CDR2 FQGTGA come from the germline V gene. The CDR3 bases are TGTGCCAGCAGCTTACAGGGACAGGGGGATGCTTTCTTT. Translated: CASSLQGQGDAFF.

The rearrangement links TRBV29-1 to TRBJ1-1; the D is unclear. The CDR3 runs to 13 residues. Trimming removed 1 base at V and 1 base at J, with 7 bases between. Germline values: CDR1 SQVTM, CDR2 ANQGSEA. The chain's CDR3 is CSVEVARNTEAFF. The DNA for the CDR3 is TGCAGCGTTGAAGTCGCCCGGAACACTGAAGCTTTCTTT.

The V gene is TRBV7-8, the J gene TRBJ2-4, with TRBD2 identical over 14 bases. Germline V gene data show CDR1 as SGHVS and CDR2 as FQNEAQ. J gave up 8 bases and V 5 bases, and 11 bases lay outside the gene matches. CDR3 length equals 17 residues. CDR3 loop: CASSPRGTSGSVYIQYF. The CDR3 DNA follows: TGTGCCAGCAGCCCCAGGGGGACTAGCGGGAGTGTCTACATTCAGTACTTC.

The rearrangement joins TRBV7-9 to TRBJ2-7, with D possibly being TRBD1 or TRBD2 (6 bases each). Trimming took 1 base from V and 1 from J, leaving 8 bases between them. The CDR3 runs 14 residues. Germline V lookup: CDR1 SEHNR, CDR2 FQNEAQ (reference sequence). The CDR3 DNA sequence: TGTGCCAGCAGCTTAGAGGGGGGATCCTACGAGCAGTACTTC. The encoded protein is CASSLEGGSYEQYF.

This clone was seen ten or more times. This rearrangement joins TRBV2 to TRBJ2-6, with a weak D call TRBD2 (6 bases). Trimming pared 4 bases from V and 1 base from J, leaving 17 bases between. The length of the CDR3 is 18 residues. Germline-derived CDR1 and CDR2 are SNHLY and FYNNEI. Written as DNA, the CDR3 is TGTGCCAGCAGTGTCGTCCAGGGAGGTAGATCTGGGGCCAACGTCCTGACTTTC. It translates to CASSVVQGGRSGANVLTF.

The rearrangement joins TRBV5-1 to TRBJ1-1; TRBD1 matches 7 bases. V shed 1 base, J shed 1 base, and the junction held 1 base outside the gene matches. Germline V lookup: CDR1 SGHRS, CDR2 YFSETQ. This CDR3 is 14 amino acids long. CDR3 sequence (DNA): TGCGCCAGCAGCTTGAACAGGGGGAACACTGAAGCTTTCTTT. Protein sequence: CASSLNRGNTEAFF. Drawing the rest from reference TRBV5-1 and TRBJ1-1, the complete variable domain is KAGVTQTPRYLIKTRGQQVTLSCSPISGHRSVSWYQQTPGQGLQFLFEYFSETQRNKGNFPGRFSGRQFSNSRSEMNVSTLELGDSALYLCASSLNRGNTEAFFGQGTRLTVV.

The chain employs TRBV5-1 and TRBJ1-1; weak D call: TRBD1 (6 bases). V shed 3 bases and J shed 1 base, with 10 bases lying between them. CDR3 size: 14 residues. Per the germline V gene, CDR1 is SGHRS and CDR2 is YFSETQ. In DNA, the CDR3 is TGCGCCAGCAGCTCCCAGGGGAAGAACACTGAAGCTTTCTTT. Its protein is CASSSQGKNTEAFF.

The chain recombines TRBV19 with TRBJ2-1; TRBD2 is a possible D gene (6 bases). Trimming removed 8 bases at V and 3 bases at J, with 20 bases between. Germline CDR1 and CDR2: LNHDA and SQIVND (reference sequence). This CDR3 comprises 16 residues. The CDR3 loop is CASSLRAGFSYNEQFF. DNA of the CDR3: TGTGCCAGTTCCCTCCGAGCGGGTTTTAGCTACAATGAGCAGTTCTTC.

J is TRBJ2-1 and V is TRBV6-5; D is ambiguous. Per germline, CDR1 MNHEY and CDR2 SVGAGI. Between the trimmed V and J ends, which lost 5 bases and 6 bases, there was a span of 17 bases. The CDR3 loop spans 15 amino acids. The CDR3 DNA reads TGTGCCAGCAGTAAGTCAACACTTACGGGCAATGAGCAGTTCTTC. This encodes CASSKSTLTGNEQFF.

The chain is built from TRBV7-9 and TRBJ2-1; D ambiguous. The germline V and J ends were trimmed by 1 base and 0 bases, with 7 bases remaining between them. Germline V gene sequence: CDR1 SEHNR, CDR2 FQNEAQ (reference sequence). The CDR3 runs to 15 residues. In nucleotides, the CDR3 is TGTGCCAGCAGCTTAGGGGCCCCCTCCTACAATGAGCAGTTCTTC. Its protein product is CASSLGAPSYNEQFF.

V gene TRBV7-2 combines with J gene TRBJ1-1; a possible D gene is TRBD1 (6 bases). V lost 5 bases and J lost 4, with 11 bases in between. Germline V gene lookup returns CDR1 SGHTA and CDR2 FQGNSA. CDR3 length equals 13 residues. CDR3 DNA: TGTGCCAGCAGCACACAGGGTAGCACTGAAGCTTTCTTT. Its translation: CASSTQGSTEAFF.

This chain links TRBV7-3 with TRBJ2-3, with D maybe TRBD2 (7 bases). The CDR3 consists of 16 residues. Trimming cost V 4 bases and J 4 bases, with 18 bases left between them. The germline V gene encodes CDR1 SGHTA and CDR2 FQGTGA. CDR3 region: CASSSQGGGSADTQYF. In DNA form, the CDR3 reads TGTGCCAGCAGCTCCCAGGGAGGGGGGTCGGCAGATACGCAGTATTTT.

CDR3: CASSIFHTLTNEKLFF. CDR3 bases: TGTGCCAGCAGCATCTTCCACACGCTAACTAATGAAAAACTGTTTTTT. The chain couples TRBV7-2 to TRBJ1-4; D unresolved. From germline, CDR1 is SGHTA and CDR2 FQGNSA. Trimming removed 5 bases at V and 1 base at J, with 14 bases between. There are 16 residues in the CDR3.